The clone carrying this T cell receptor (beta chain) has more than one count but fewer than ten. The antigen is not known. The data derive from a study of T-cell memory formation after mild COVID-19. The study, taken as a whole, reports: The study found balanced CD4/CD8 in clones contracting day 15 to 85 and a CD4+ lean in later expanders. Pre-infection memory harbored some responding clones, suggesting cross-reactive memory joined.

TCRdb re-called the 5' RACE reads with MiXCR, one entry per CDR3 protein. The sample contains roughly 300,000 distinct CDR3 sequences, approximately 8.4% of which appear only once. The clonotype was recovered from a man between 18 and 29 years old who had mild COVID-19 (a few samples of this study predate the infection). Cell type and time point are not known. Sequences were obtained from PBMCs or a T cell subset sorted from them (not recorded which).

In DNA, the CDR3 is TGCAGTGCTAGACGGGTGGGGAGGGGTGGCTACACCTTC. Translating it yields CSARRVGRGGYTF. The chain links TRBV20-1 to TRBJ1-2, with D tentatively TRBD1 (5 bases). Germline V gene sequence: CDR1 DFQATT, CDR2 SNEGSKA (reference sequence). Between the trimmed V and J ends, which lost 2 bases and 7 bases, there was a span of 14 bases. The CDR3 consists of 13 residues.